This TCR beta chain emerged from a study of blood T cell repertoires in COVID-19. Study background: The United States, Italy and Spain provided the acute and convalescent COVID-19 samples. Nucleic acid was either cDNA or gDNA, and it came from T cells, B-cell-depleted T cells, or PBMCs.

Method: immunoSEQ multiplex PCR; TCRdb's copy keeps in-frame clones and lacks some. This sample has 100,000 or so clones, with approximately 85% found just once. J lost 2 bases, V lost 3 bases, and 5 bases had no gene match. Per the germline V gene, CDR1 is KGHSH and CDR2 is LQKENI. The CDR3 has 16 amino acids. The sample consisted of peripheral blood. The chain uses TRBV18 and TRBJ2-3; 10 nucleotides align to TRBD1. The TCR comes from a woman aged 60-70 years with acute or convalescent COVID-19. In DNA form, the CDR3 reads TGTGCCAGCTCACCGGGACAGGGGACTTACACAGATACGCAGTATTTT. Its translation: CASSPGQGTYTDTQYF. The variable domain in full, completed from reference TRBV18 and TRBJ2-3, reads NAGVMQNPRHLVRRRGQEARLRCSPMKGHSHVYWYRQLPEEGLKFMVYLQKENIIDESGMPKERFSAEFPKEGPSILRIQQVVRGDSAAYFCASSPGQGTYTDTQYFGPGTRLTVL.